This passage covers 30 T cell receptor beta chains from one sample sequenced in a study of blood T cell repertoires in COVID-19. Produced via immunoSEQ multiplex PCR; TCRdb's table is partial and in-frame only. The data hold 35,000 to 50,000 clones, with 80% to 90% observed a single time. Sequencing used peripheral blood. The receptors were gathered from a man in his 70s with active COVID-19.

This chain joins TRBV7-3 and TRBJ2-1; D may be TRBD2 (6 bases). Trimming left V 3 bases short and J 5 bases short, with 11 bases between. CDR3 size: 14 residues. The germline gives CDR1 SGHTA, CDR2 FQGTGA. The CDR3 loop reads CASSLWAGHNEQFF. The CDR3 nucleotides read TGTGCCAGCAGCTTGTGGGCGGGGCACAATGAGCAGTTCTTC.

V is TRBV19 and J is TRBJ1-6, with D maybe TRBD1 (5 bases). Germline assignment: CDR1 LNHDA and CDR2 SQIVND (reference sequence). The CDR3 length is 15 residues. Trimming removed 5 bases at V and 7 bases at J, with 15 bases between. The CDR3 spells CASSGAQGGNSPLHF. The CDR3 bases are TGTGCCAGTAGTGGCGCCCAGGGAGGGAATTCACCCCTCCACTTT.

The chain couples TRBV5-5 to TRBJ1-1, with 10 bases matching TRBD1. The germline gives CDR1 SGHKS, CDR2 YYEKEE (reference sequence). J was trimmed by 2 bases and V by 3 bases; bases with no gene match: 4. The CDR3 has 15 amino acids. The CDR3 DNA sequence: TGTGCCAGCAGCTCCCGGGACAGGGGTAACACTGAAGCTTTCTTT. The encoded protein is CASSSRDRGNTEAFF.

The J gene is TRBJ2-7, the V gene TRBV2, with a weak D call TRBD1 (6 bases). Deletions cut 3 bases from V and 2 bases from J, with 14 bases between. The germline gives CDR1 SNHLY, CDR2 FYNNEI. This CDR3 contains 15 residues. The CDR3 nucleotides read TGTGCCAGCAGTGATAACAGGGAGCTGACCTACGAGCAGTACTTC. It codes for CASSDNRELTYEQYF.

This chain uses TRBV5-3 with TRBJ1-4, with TRBD1 matching over 8 bases. TRBV5-3 is reported as an ORF; its role is uncertain. This CDR3 is 20 amino acids long. The V gene end was trimmed by 0 bases and the J gene end by 7 bases; junction bases not matched to a gene: 20. CDR3 coding DNA: TGTGCCAGAAGCTTGGGAAGTCCGGGACAGGATAAGATTTGCGGTGAAAAACTGTTTTTT. It translates to CARSLGSPGQDKICGEKLFF.

This chain links TRBV7-8 with TRBJ1-1; 9 bases match TRBD1. The germline V gene encodes CDR1 SGHVS and CDR2 FQNEAQ. V lost 5 bases, J lost 0 bases, and 16 bases stayed unmatched. CDR3 length: 19 residues. The DNA for the CDR3 is TGTGCCAGCAGCCCCCTGCCCGTGGGACAGGGTTTCATGAACACTGAAGCTTTCTTT. Translation: CASSPLPVGQGFMNTEAFF.

This clone was counted once. The chain combines TRBV28 with TRBJ2-2, with 10 bases lining up with TRBD1. The CDR3 totals 16 residues. Per germline, CDR1 MDHEN and CDR2 SYDVKM. Unmatched junction bases numbered 8, after V lost 5 bases and J lost 5 bases. CDR3 region: CASSLVPGQGTGELFF. CDR3 nucleotides: TGTGCCAGCAGTCTCGTCCCGGGACAGGGGACCGGGGAGCTGTTTTTT.

The sample holds a few counts of this clone. This chain joins TRBV19 and TRBJ1-5, with D tentatively TRBD1 (6 bases). Germline CDR1 reads LNHDA; CDR2 reads SQIVND (reference sequence). Trimming shortened V by 9 bases and J by 2 bases, and 17 bases separated the two germline ends. This CDR3 is 15 amino acids long. CDR3 protein: CASTLTGSGNQPQHF. The CDR3 DNA sequence: TGTGCCAGCACTCTAACAGGGTCGGGCAATCAGCCCCAGCATTTT.

The chain links TRBV19 to TRBJ1-4; D call uncertain. CDR1 LNHDA and CDR2 SQIVND come from the germline V gene (reference sequence). V was shortened by 1 base and J by 0 bases, with 6 bases between the two germline ends. CDR3 size: 15 residues. The CDR3, as DNA: TGTGCCAGTAGTATAGCAACTGCAACTAATGAAAAACTGTTTTTT. It translates to CASSIATATNEKLFF.

A remark on this clone: One end of the junction fails to match germline, which may point to a read error. The CDR3 here is CASSPLRGGTEAFF. CDR3 DNA sequence: TGTGCTAGCAGCCCCCTAAGGGGAGGGACTGAAGCTTTCTTT. The chain links TRBV7-7 to TRBJ1-1, with a weak D call TRBD1 (5 bases). This CDR3 has 14 residues. Looked up from germline, CDR1 is SSHAT and CDR2 is FNYEAQ (reference sequence).

J is TRBJ1-2 and V is TRBV2, with 7 bases aligning to TRBD1. J lost 10 bases, V lost 6 bases, and 11 bases had no gene match. In germline, CDR1 is SNHLY, CDR2 FYNNEI. The CDR3 spans 13 residues. This CDR3 is CASRGGQLYIYTF. The CDR3 nucleotides read TGTGCCAGCAGGGGGGGACAGCTTTATATCTACACCTTC.

The chain joins TRBV7-2 to TRBJ2-1; D might be TRBD1 (6 bases). The CDR3 has 16 residues. Trimming shortened V by 3 bases and J by 9 bases, and 21 bases separated the two germline ends. Germline CDR1 and CDR2: SGHTA and FQGNSA. The CDR3 nucleotides read TGTGCCAGCAGCTTTCTTGGGTTAGGGGGTTGGGGTGAGCAGTTCTTC. Encoded protein: CASSFLGLGGWGEQFF. Using reference TRBV7-2 and TRBJ2-1 for the parts outside the CDR3, the full variable domain is GAGVSQSPSNKVTEKGKDVELRCDPISGHTALYWYRQSLGQGLEFLIYFQGNSAPDKSGLPSDRFSAERTGGSVSTLTIQRTQQEDSAVYLCASSFLGLGGWGEQFFGPGTRLTVL.

The V gene is TRBV6-2 or TRBV6-3, the J gene TRBJ2-5; D is perhaps TRBD1 (5 bases). Trimming stripped 2 bases from V and 5 bases from J, with 18 bases between. The CDR3 length is 16 residues. Germline CDR1 and CDR2: MNHEY and SVGEGT. In DNA form, the CDR3 reads TGTGCCAGCAGTTACACGGACACCATCGTCCGGGAGACCCAGTACTTC. Amino acid sequence: CASSYTDTIVRETQYF.

The chain uses TRBV7-2 and TRBJ1-3; no clear D gene. The CDR3 consists of 14 residues. Germline-derived CDR1 and CDR2 are SGHTA and FQGNSA. Between the trimmed V and J ends, which lost 1 base and 2 bases, there was a span of 6 bases. CDR3 coding DNA: TGTGCCAGCAGCTTAGGAGGAACTGGAAACACCATATATTTT. Translating it yields CASSLGGTGNTIYF.

This clone was observed a handful of times. The V and J genes are TRBV7-9 and TRBJ2-7; 7 bases agree with TRBD1. Trimming cost V 9 bases and J 2 bases; bases outside gene matches: 13. The germline V gene has CDR1 SEHNR and CDR2 FQNEAQ (reference sequence). The CDR3 is made up of 15 amino acids. The CDR3 here is CASLPATGWTYEQYF. Written as DNA, the CDR3 is TGTGCCAGTTTGCCTGCGACAGGGTGGACCTACGAGCAGTACTTC.

The chain's CDR3 is CASSMRGTTEAFF. The CDR3 bases are TGTGCCAGTAGTATGAGGGGGACCACTGAAGCTTTCTTT. V usage is TRBV19 and J usage is TRBJ1-1, with D maybe TRBD1 (6 bases). The V end was cut by 3 bases, the J end by 4 bases, with 9 bases between. CDR1 and CDR2 from the germline V gene are LNHDA and SQIVND (reference sequence). This CDR3 is 13 amino acids long.

V is TRBV4-1 and J is TRBJ2-5; no clear D gene. The V gene's germline CDR1 is MGHRA and CDR2 YSYEKL. The CDR3 totals 13 residues. Deletions cut 3 bases from V and 2 bases from J, with 7 bases between. CDR3 nucleotides: TGCGCCAGCAGCCAGCAGAGGCAAGAGACCCAGTACTTC. It is translated as CASSQQRQETQYF.

The rearrangement uses TRBV5-1 and TRBJ2-3; 12 bases line up with TRBD2. V shed 0 bases and J 6 bases; nucleotides not matched to a gene: 5. Germline V gene data show CDR1 as SGHRS and CDR2 as YFSETQ. The CDR3 totals 16 residues. The CDR3 DNA reads TGCGCCAGCAGCTTGGTGTCTAGCGGGGGGGCGGATACGCAGTATTTT. It encodes CASSLVSSGGADTQYF.

The V and J genes are TRBV10-3 and TRBJ2-1, with 8 bases that match TRBD2. V was clipped by 10 bases and J by 6 bases; unmatched bases: 8. Germline CDR1 is ENHRY and CDR2 is SYGVKD. The CDR3 covers 13 residues. CDR3 sequence: CATRLASVNEQFF. The CDR3 coding sequence is TGTGCCACCAGACTAGCGTCGGTCAATGAGCAGTTCTTC.

This chain joins TRBV13 and TRBJ2-7; a possible D gene is TRBD2 (5 bases). V lost 1 base to trimming and J lost 6 bases, with 10 bases between them. Germline loops: CDR1 PRHDT, CDR2 FYEKMQ (reference sequence). The CDR3 extends over 13 amino acids. CDR3 sequence reads: CASSLVRAGEQYF. The CDR3 nucleotides are TGTGCCAGCAGCTTAGTTCGGGCGGGCGAGCAGTACTTC.

The V and J genes are TRBV15 and TRBJ2-6; 7 bases map to TRBD1. The CDR3 is 18 amino acids. The V and J ends lost 4 bases and 0 bases, in that order; junction bases with no gene match: 9. Germline V gene data show CDR1 as LNHNV and CDR2 as YYDKDF (reference sequence). The CDR3 spells CATSKKTGPSSGANVLTF. Written as DNA, the CDR3 is TGTGCCACCAGCAAGAAGACAGGGCCCAGCTCTGGGGCCAACGTCCTGACTTTC.

As concerns this clone: Other DNA sequences in the same sample also yield this CDR3. V is TRBV18 and J is TRBJ2-7, with a weak D call TRBD1 (6 bases). Germline CDR1 and CDR2: KGHSH and LQKENI. Trimming took off 3 bases at V and 2 bases at J, with 11 bases between the two ends. The CDR3 extends over 14 amino acids. The CDR3 bases are TGTGCCAGCTCACCTAGGCAGGGGACCTACGAGCAGTACTTC. It is translated as CASSPRQGTYEQYF. The complete variable domain, with remaining parts taken from reference TRBV18 and TRBJ2-7, reads NAGVMQNPRHLVRRRGQEARLRCSPMKGHSHVYWYRQLPEEGLKFMVYLQKENIIDESGMPKERFSAEFPKEGPSILRIQQVVRGDSAAYFCASSPRQGTYEQYFGPGTRLTVT.

This rearrangement joins TRBV7-2 to TRBJ1-3; D possibly corresponds to TRBD1 (6 bases). CDR3 size: 16 residues. Germline V gives CDR1 SGHTA, CDR2 FQGNSA. Deletions cut 1 base from V and 0 bases from J, with 10 bases between. CDR3 protein: CASSLGTAFSGNTIYF. CDR3 bases: TGTGCCAGCAGCTTAGGGACAGCCTTCTCTGGAAACACCATATATTTT.

The rearrangement links TRBV12-3 or TRBV12-4 to TRBJ2-7; 12 nucleotides match TRBD2. CDR3 length equals 13 residues. Trimming at V came to 4 bases and at J to 5 bases, leaving 0 bases not matched to a gene. CDR3 DNA sequence: TGTGCCAGCAGTTCTAGCGGGGGGGACGAGCAGTACTTC. It is translated as CASSSSGGDEQYF.

This chain connects TRBV18 to TRBJ2-5, with TRBD2 as a possible D gene (5 bases). In germline, CDR1 is KGHSH, CDR2 LQKENI. V lost 2 bases and J lost 2, with 9 bases in between. The CDR3 covers 14 residues. The CDR3 DNA reads TGTGCCAGCTCACCAGCGACGGGACAAGAGACCCAGTACTTC. Translated: CASSPATGQETQYF.

The chain uses TRBV27 and TRBJ2-3; maybe TRBD2 (7 bases). Per germline, CDR1 MNHEY and CDR2 SMNVEV (reference sequence). This CDR3 spans 17 amino acids. The ends were cut back, 5 bases at V and 1 base at J, with 19 bases in the middle. CDR3 residues: CASSLLGAGEGTDTQYF. For the CDR3, the DNA is TGTGCCAGCAGTCTCTTGGGGGCGGGGGAGGGCACAGATACGCAGTATTTT.

The V and J genes are TRBV5-1 and TRBJ2-1, with 12 bases identical to TRBD2. The V segment lost 1 base and the J segment 0 bases; nucleotides outside the gene matches: 5. There are 18 residues in the CDR3. Germline-derived CDR1 and CDR2 are SGHRS and YFSETQ. CDR3: CASSLTSGGYSSYNEQFF. The DNA for the CDR3 is TGCGCCAGCAGCTTGACTAGCGGGGGGTATAGCTCCTACAATGAGCAGTTCTTC. Full variable domain (missing parts from reference TRBV5-1 and TRBJ2-1): KAGVTQTPRYLIKTRGQQVTLSCSPISGHRSVSWYQQTPGQGLQFLFEYFSETQRNKGNFPGRFSGRQFSNSRSEMNVSTLELGDSALYLCASSLTSGGYSSYNEQFFGPGTRLTVL.

V is TRBV7-3 and J is TRBJ1-2; weak D call: TRBD1 (6 bases). The germline V gene encodes CDR1 SGHTA and CDR2 FQGTGA. The V gene lost 5 bases and the J gene lost 8 bases, with 24 bases spanning the gap. The CDR3 is 16 amino acids. Written as DNA, the CDR3 is TGTGCCAGCAGCCCCGCCGGGGGGCTCCAAGCGGGGGGCTACACCTTC. Translated, it gives CASSPAGGLQAGGYTF.

The count of this clone is one. The chain combines TRBV5-1 with TRBJ2-3; 10 bases match TRBD1. Germline V CDR1 and CDR2: SGHRS, YFSETQ. After removal of 0 bases from V and 3 bases from J, the junction contained 1 base not matched to a gene. The CDR3 is 15 residues long. The DNA for the CDR3 is TGCGCCAGCAGCTTGGAGGGACAGGGGACAGATACGCAGTATTTT. Amino acid sequence: CASSLEGQGTDTQYF.

This clone showed up just a few times. The chain couples TRBV18 to TRBJ2-2; 8 positions agree with TRBD1. The CDR3 sequence is 15 residues long. V trimming: 4 bases; J trimming: 4 bases; junction bases outside the gene matches: 5. Germline loops: CDR1 KGHSH, CDR2 LQKENI. CDR3 nucleotide sequence: TGTGCCAGCTCACGGGGACAGGAGATCACCGGGGAGCTGTTTTTT. Its translation is CASSRGQEITGELFF.